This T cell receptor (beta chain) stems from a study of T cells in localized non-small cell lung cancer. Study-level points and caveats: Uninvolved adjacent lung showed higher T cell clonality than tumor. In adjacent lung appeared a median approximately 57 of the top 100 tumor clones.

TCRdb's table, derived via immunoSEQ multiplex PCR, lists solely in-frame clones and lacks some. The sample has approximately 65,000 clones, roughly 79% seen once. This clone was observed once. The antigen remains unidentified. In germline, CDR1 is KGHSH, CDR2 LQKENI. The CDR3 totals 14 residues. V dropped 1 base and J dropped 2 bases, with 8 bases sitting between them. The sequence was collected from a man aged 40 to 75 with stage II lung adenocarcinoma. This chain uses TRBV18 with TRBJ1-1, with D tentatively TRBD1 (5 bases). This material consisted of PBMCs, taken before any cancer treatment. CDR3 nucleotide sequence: TGTGCCAGCTCACCACAGGGGCGCAACACTGAAGCTTTCTTT. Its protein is CASSPQGRNTEAFF.